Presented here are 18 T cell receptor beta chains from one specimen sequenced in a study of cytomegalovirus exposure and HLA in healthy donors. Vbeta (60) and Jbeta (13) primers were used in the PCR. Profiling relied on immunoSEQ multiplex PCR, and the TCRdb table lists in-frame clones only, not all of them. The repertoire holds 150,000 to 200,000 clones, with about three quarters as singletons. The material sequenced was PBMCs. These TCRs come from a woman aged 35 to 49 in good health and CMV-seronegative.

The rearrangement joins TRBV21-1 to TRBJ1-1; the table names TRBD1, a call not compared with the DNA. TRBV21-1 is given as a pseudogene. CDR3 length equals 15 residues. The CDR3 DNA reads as TGTGCCAGCAGCTCCCGCGACAGGGAGAACACTGAAGCTTTCTTT. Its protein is CASSSRDRENTEAFF.

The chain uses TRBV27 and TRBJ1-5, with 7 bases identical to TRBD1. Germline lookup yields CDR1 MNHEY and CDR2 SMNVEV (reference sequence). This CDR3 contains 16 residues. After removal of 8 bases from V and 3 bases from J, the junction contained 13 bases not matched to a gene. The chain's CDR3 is CASGPTGAGNNQPQHF. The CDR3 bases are TGTGCCAGCGGACCCACAGGGGCCGGGAACAATCAGCCCCAGCATTTT.

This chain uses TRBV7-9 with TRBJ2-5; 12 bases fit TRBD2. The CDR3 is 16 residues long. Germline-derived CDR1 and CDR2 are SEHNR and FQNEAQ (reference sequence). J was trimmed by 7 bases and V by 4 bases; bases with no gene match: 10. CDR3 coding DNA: TGTGCCAGCAGCTCCGGGACTAGCGGGCCTCCAGGGACCCAGTACTTC. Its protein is CASSSGTSGPPGTQYF.

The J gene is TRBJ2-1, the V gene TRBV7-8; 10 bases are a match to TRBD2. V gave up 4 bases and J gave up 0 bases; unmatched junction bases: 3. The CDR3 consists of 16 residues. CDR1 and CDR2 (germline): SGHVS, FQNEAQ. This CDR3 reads CASSWTSGSSYNEQFF. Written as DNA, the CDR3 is TGTGCCAGCAGCTGGACTAGCGGAAGCTCCTACAATGAGCAGTTCTTC.

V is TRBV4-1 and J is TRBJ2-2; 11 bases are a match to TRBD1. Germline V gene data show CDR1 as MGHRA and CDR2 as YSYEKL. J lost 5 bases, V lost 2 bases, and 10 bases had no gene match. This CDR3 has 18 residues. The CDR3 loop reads CASSQQELGQGATGELFF. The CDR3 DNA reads TGCGCCAGCAGCCAACAAGAGTTAGGACAGGGGGCGACCGGGGAGCTGTTTTTT.

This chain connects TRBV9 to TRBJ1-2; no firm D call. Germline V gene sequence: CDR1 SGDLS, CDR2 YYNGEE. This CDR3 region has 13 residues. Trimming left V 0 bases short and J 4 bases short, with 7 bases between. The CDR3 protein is CASSVDPSYGYTF. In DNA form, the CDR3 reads TGTGCCAGCAGCGTAGACCCGAGCTATGGCTACACCTTC.

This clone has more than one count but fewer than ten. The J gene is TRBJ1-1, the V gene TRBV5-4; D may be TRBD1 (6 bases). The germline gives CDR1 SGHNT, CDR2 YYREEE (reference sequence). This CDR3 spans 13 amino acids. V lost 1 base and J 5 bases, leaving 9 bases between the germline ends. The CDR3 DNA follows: TGTGCCAGCAGCTTGAAGGGGGGGACTGAAGCTTTCTTT. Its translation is CASSLKGGTEAFF.

CDR3 protein: CAFRTSGFTDTQYF. The CDR3, as DNA: TGTGCCTTCCGGACTAGCGGTTTCACAGATACGCAGTATTTT. The rearrangement joins TRBV30 to TRBJ2-3; 10 bases line up with TRBD2. J was trimmed by 2 bases and V by 7 bases; bases with no gene match: 6. Germline V lookup: CDR1 GTSNPN, CDR2 SVGIG (reference sequence). This CDR3 has 14 amino acids.

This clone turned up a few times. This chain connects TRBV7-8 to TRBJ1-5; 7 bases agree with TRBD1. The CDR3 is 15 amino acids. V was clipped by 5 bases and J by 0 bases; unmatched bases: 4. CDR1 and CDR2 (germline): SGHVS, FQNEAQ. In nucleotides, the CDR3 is TGTGCCAGCAGCCAGGACAGGATTAGCAATCAGCCCCAGCATTTT. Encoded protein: CASSQDRISNQPQHF. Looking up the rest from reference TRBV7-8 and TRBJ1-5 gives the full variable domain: GAGVSQSPRYKVAKRGQDVALRCDPISGHVSLFWYQQALGQGPEFLTYFQNEAQLDKSGLPSDRFFAERPEGSVSTLKIQRTQQEDSAVYLCASSQDRISNQPQHFGDGTRLSIL.

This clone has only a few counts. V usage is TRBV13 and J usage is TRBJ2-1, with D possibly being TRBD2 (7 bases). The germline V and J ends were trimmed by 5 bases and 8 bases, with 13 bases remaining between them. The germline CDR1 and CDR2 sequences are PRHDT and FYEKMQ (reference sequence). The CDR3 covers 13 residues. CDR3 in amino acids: CASSRGGGDEQFF. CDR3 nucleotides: TGTGCCAGCAGCCGGGGAGGGGGGGATGAGCAGTTCTTC.

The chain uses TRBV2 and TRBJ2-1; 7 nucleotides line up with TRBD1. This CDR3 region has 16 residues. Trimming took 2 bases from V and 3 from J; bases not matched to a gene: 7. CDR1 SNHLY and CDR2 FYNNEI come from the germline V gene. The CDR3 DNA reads TGTGCCAGCAGTGAACGAGGACAGGTCCTCTACAATGAGCAGTTCTTC. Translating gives CASSERGQVLYNEQFF. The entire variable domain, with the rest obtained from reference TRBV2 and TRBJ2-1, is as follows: EPEVTQTPSHQVTQMGQEVILRCVPISNHLYFYWYRQILGQKVEFLVSFYNNEISEKSEIFDDQFSVERPDGSNFTLKIRSTKLEDSAMYFCASSERGQVLYNEQFFGPGTRLTVL.

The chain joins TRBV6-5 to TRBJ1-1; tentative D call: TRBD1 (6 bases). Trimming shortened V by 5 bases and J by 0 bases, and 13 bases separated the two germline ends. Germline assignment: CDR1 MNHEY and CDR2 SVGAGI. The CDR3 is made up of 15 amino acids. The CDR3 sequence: CASSPTGNMNTEAFF. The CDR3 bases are TGTGCCAGCAGTCCGACAGGTAACATGAACACTGAAGCTTTCTTT.

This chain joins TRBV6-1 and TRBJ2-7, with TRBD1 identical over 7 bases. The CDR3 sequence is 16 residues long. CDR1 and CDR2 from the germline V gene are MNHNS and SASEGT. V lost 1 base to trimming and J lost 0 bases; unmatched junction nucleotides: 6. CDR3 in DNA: TGTGCCAGCAGTGAAGGGTATCAGGGGGTCTCCTACGAGCAGTACGTC. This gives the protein CASSEGYQGVSYEQYV.

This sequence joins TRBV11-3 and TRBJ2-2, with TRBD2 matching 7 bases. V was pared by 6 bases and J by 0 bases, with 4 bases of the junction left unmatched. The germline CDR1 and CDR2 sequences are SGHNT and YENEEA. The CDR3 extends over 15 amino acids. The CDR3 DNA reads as TGTGCCAGCAGTGTAGCGGGCTCGAACACCGGGGAGCTGTTTTTT. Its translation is CASSVAGSNTGELFF.

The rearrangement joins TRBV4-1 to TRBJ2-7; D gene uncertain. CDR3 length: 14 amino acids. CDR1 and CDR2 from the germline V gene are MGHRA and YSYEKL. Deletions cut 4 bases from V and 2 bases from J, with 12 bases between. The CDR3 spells CASSPTVRAYEQYF. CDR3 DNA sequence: TGCGCCAGCAGCCCAACGGTCCGGGCCTACGAGCAGTACTTC.

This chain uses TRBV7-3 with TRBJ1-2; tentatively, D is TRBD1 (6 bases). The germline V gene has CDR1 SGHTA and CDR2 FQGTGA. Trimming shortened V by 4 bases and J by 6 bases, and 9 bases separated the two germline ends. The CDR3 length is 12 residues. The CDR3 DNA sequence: TGTGCCAGCAGCTCGAGGACAGATGGCTACACCTTC. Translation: CASSSRTDGYTF.

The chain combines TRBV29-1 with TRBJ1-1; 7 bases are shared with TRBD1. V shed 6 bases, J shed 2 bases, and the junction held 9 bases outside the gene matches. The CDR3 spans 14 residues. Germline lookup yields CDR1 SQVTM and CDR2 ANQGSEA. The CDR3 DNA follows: TGCAGCGTGGTCAGGGGGGTAGGAAACACTGAAGCTTTCTTT. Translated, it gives CSVVRGVGNTEAFF.

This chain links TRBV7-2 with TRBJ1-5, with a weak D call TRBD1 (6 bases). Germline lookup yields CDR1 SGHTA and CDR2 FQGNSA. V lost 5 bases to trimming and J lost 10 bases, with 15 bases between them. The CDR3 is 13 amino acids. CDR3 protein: CASSPRQASPQHF. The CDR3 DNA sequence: TGTGCCAGCAGCCCACGACAGGCCTCACCCCAGCATTTT. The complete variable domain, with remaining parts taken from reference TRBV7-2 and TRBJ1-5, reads GAGVSQSPSNKVTEKGKDVELRCDPISGHTALYWYRQSLGQGLEFLIYFQGNSAPDKSGLPSDRFSAERTGGSVSTLTIQRTQQEDSAVYLCASSPRQASPQHFGDGTRLSIL.